A single sample is the source of the 11 T cell receptor beta chains below, sequenced in a study of blood T cell repertoires in COVID-19. TCRdb keeps only in-frame clones here, not all; method: immunoSEQ multiplex PCR. The data show more than 200,000 clones, nearly 90% seen once. The sample consisted of PBMCs or T cells enriched from blood (not recorded which). These receptors originate from a young man who had recovered from COVID-19.

The chain carries TRBV9 and TRBJ2-3; TRBD1 matches at 8 bases. The CDR3 extends over 15 amino acids. Trimming at V came to 2 bases and at J to 1 base, leaving 3 bases not matched to a gene. Germline lookup yields CDR1 SGDLS and CDR2 YYNGEE. CDR3 residues: CASSVQGAGTDTQYF. The DNA for the CDR3 is TGTGCCAGCAGCGTCCAGGGGGCCGGCACAGATACGCAGTATTTT.

The rearrangement links TRBV5-1 to TRBJ2-7, with 11 nucleotides matching TRBD2. This CDR3 contains 14 residues. V was pared by 2 bases and J by 3 bases, with 1 base of the junction left unmatched. CDR1 SGHRS and CDR2 YFSETQ come from the germline V gene. CDR3 nucleotide sequence: TGCGCCAGCAGCTTCGGACTAGCGGGCTACGAGCAGTACTTC. Encoded protein: CASSFGLAGYEQYF.

The rearrangement joins TRBV2 to TRBJ1-6, with D perhaps TRBD1 (5 bases). The germline V gene has CDR1 SNHLY and CDR2 FYNNEI. The CDR3 spans 14 residues. V was shortened by 4 bases and J by 7 bases, with 11 bases between the two germline ends. CDR3 DNA sequence: TGTGCCAGCAGTGTCCGACAGAAAAATTCACCCCTCCACTTT. Amino acid sequence: CASSVRQKNSPLHF.

Regarding this clone: The sample holds other DNA sequences that translate to the same CDR3. This chain uses TRBV5-1 with TRBJ2-1, with 10 positions matching TRBD2. Germline V gene data show CDR1 as SGHRS and CDR2 as YFSETQ. There are 15 residues in the CDR3. V was clipped by 4 bases and J by 2 bases; unmatched bases: 3. The CDR3 loop reads CASSLGLAAYNEQFF. CDR3 nucleotides: TGCGCCAGCAGCCTTGGACTAGCGGCCTACAATGAGCAGTTCTTC.

This clone was detected once. The chain uses TRBV3-1 (or the pseudogene TRBV3-2) and TRBJ2-7, with 11 bases fitting TRBD1. Trimming removed 4 bases from V and 7 bases from J; junction bases left unmatched: 9. Germline values: CDR1 LGHDT, CDR2 YNNKEL (reference sequence). The CDR3 runs to 15 residues. The CDR3 here is CASSRRGQGVGEQYF. The DNA for the CDR3 is TGTGCCAGCAGCCGCCGGGGACAGGGGGTGGGGGAGCAGTACTTC.

The rearrangement links TRBV28 to TRBJ2-2; D might be TRBD1 (6 bases). The germline V gene has CDR1 MDHEN and CDR2 SYDVKM. Between the trimmed V and J ends, which lost 3 bases and 6 bases, there was a span of 14 bases. CDR3 length: 15 amino acids. CDR3 loop: CASSFPTGSAGELFF. CDR3 DNA sequence: TGTGCCAGCAGTTTCCCGACAGGTTCCGCCGGGGAGCTGTTTTTT. The variable domain in full, completed from reference TRBV28 and TRBJ2-2, reads DVKVTQSSRYLVKRTGEKVFLECVQDMDHENMFWYRQDPGLGLRLIYFSYDVKMKEKGDIPEGYSVSREKKERFSLILESASTNQTSMYLCASSFPTGSAGELFFGEGSRLTVL.

This clone has just one count. The chain links TRBV5-1 to TRBJ2-5, with 7 bases fitting TRBD2. The germline CDR1 and CDR2 sequences are SGHRS and YFSETQ. Trimming took 1 base from V and 2 from J; bases not matched to a gene: 5. The CDR3 sequence is 15 residues long. CDR3: CASSLYLGGQETQYF. Here the CDR3 DNA reads TGCGCCAGCAGCTTGTATTTGGGGGGGCAAGAGACCCAGTACTTC.

V usage is TRBV4-2 and J usage is TRBJ1-3, with D possibly TRBD1 on 5 matching bases. From germline, CDR1 is LGHNA and CDR2 YNFKEQ. CDR3 length: 15 residues. V lost 1 base to trimming and J lost 1 base, with 8 bases between them. The DNA of the CDR3 is TGTGCCAGCAGCCAAGCTAGACAGTCTGGAAACACCATATATTTT. It translates to CASSQARQSGNTIYF.

The chain links TRBV3-1 (or the pseudogene TRBV3-2) to TRBJ2-7; D is ambiguous. This CDR3 is built from 13 residues. Germline loops: CDR1 LGHDT, CDR2 YNNKEL (reference sequence). V was shortened by 1 base and J by 6 bases, with 10 bases between the two germline ends. In nucleotides, the CDR3 is TGTGCCAGCAGCCAAGTTCGATCGGGCGAGCAGTACTTC. Residues: CASSQVRSGEQYF.

V usage is TRBV28 and J usage is TRBJ1-1; TRBD1 agrees at 11 bases. The V gene's germline CDR1 is MDHEN and CDR2 SYDVKM. After removal of 8 bases from V and 4 bases from J, the junction contained 15 bases not matched to a gene. The CDR3 covers 17 residues. The DNA for the CDR3 is TGTGCCAGCCATTCGGACAGGGGGCCCCGGGGGAGCACTGAAGCTTTCTTT. Amino acids: CASHSDRGPRGSTEAFF.

This clone was observed a few times. This rearrangement joins TRBV30 to TRBJ1-1, with 8 bases lining up with TRBD1. Germline CDR1 and CDR2: GTSNPN and SVGIG (reference sequence). The V gene end was trimmed by 0 bases and the J gene end by 3 bases; junction bases not matched to a gene: 0. The CDR3 extends over 13 amino acids. In DNA, the CDR3 is TGTGCCTGGAGTGTACAGGGGGACACTGAAGCTTTCTTT. Amino acid sequence: CAWSVQGDTEAFF. Together with reference TRBV30 and TRBJ1-1, the CDR3 gives the full variable domain: SQTIHQWPATLVQPVGSPLSLECTVEGTSNPNLYWYRQAAGRGLQLLFYSVGIGQISSEVPQNLSASRPQDRQFILSSKKLLLSDSGFYLCAWSVQGDTEAFFGQGTRLTVV.